The rows below give T cell receptor beta chains drawn from one sample of a study of memory CD8 T cells in hepatitis C reinfection. Sequencing used immunoSEQ multiplex PCR; TCRdb keeps in-frame clones, though not all of them. The top ten clones hold more than 0.6% of a sample with some 50,000 clones, 89% of them seen once. Sequencing was done on a sample of naive CD8+ T cells sorted from blood. Source of these receptors: a man younger than 35 with hepatitis C virus infection. Both conserved end residues are trimmed from each CDR3. Fields, in order: V gene, J gene, D gene, CDR3 protein. A D gene is named only where the DNA matches it firmly.

TRBV4-1	TRBJ2-1	TRBD2	ASSQERLAGAVEQF
TRBV13	TRBJ1-3	TRBD1	ASSGGQPSGNTIY
TRBV5-4	TRBJ2-1	.	ASTKTRVSDNEQF
TRBV4-3	TRBJ2-2	.	ASSLGRGPNAGELF
TRBV29-1	TRBJ2-1	TRBD2	SVDGTSEPYNEQF
TRBV14	TRBJ2-2	.	ASSPGWELF
TRBV7-3	TRBJ2-1	TRBD1	ASSPSGTGGTNEQF
TRBV27	TRBJ1-2	TRBD1	ASSSYRGNYGYT
TRBV7-8	TRBJ2-7	TRBD2	ASSSGTSAYEQY
TRBV5-5	TRBJ1-4	.	ASSPGAGTGGEKLF
TRBV11-2	TRBJ2-3	.	ASSSGSTDTQY
TRBV6-5	TRBJ1-4	.	ASSYSTGGAEKLF
TRBV4-3	TRBJ2-1	.	ASSQRGTYNEQF
TRBV5-4	TRBJ2-3	.	ASSPGTDTQY
TRBV6-5	TRBJ2-7	TRBD1	ASSAGTGGDEQY
TRBV9	TRBJ2-3	TRBD2	ASSEGLAGVTDTQY
TRBV15	TRBJ1-5	.	ATSRAPGASQPQH
TRBV11-2	TRBJ2-3	TRBD2	ASSPWRGESTDTQY
TRBV9	TRBJ2-7	.	ASSVGSGQSSYEQY
TRBV10-2	TRBJ2-7	.	ASSDGGLEQY
TRBV4-1	TRBJ2-1	TRBD2	ASSPHMGLAGVGSLSTNEQF
TRBV2	TRBJ2-7	.	ASSEAAGLSSYEQY
TRBV11-3	TRBJ1-1	.	ASSATGGDTEAF
TRBV2	TRBJ1-1	.	ASSSGQGHLNTEAF
TRBV10-3	TRBJ1-1	.	AISESAPEYTEAF
TRBV7-9	TRBJ1-2	TRBD1	ASSPTGGLGGYT
TRBV27	TRBJ1-4	.	ASRPGQGNEKLF
TRBV7-8	TRBJ2-1	TRBD2	ASSFDPLAGGRNEQF
TRBV6-5	TRBJ1-5	TRBD1	ASSGGTDSNQPQH
TRBV7-9	TRBJ1-1	.	ASSLESVGAF
TRBV6-1	TRBJ2-7	TRBD1	ASSVDRGASYEQY
TRBV14	TRBJ2-1	.	ASSRQATGTYNEQF
TRBV27	TRBJ1-1	TRBD1	ASSLGTAMNTEAF
TRBV30	TRBJ1-5	.	AWSVQGNQPQH
TRBV5-4	TRBJ1-1	.	ASRGGVSDTEAF
TRBV6-6	TRBJ2-1	TRBD2	ASSYSVSGGDEQF
TRBV5-5	TRBJ2-5	TRBD2	ASSLGSGTETQY
TRBV28	TRBJ1-1	TRBD1	ASSPGQGARAF
TRBV29-1	TRBJ2-5	TRBD2	SVEVAGGRETQY
TRBV5-6	TRBJ2-2	TRBD2	VSSNGLAVGELF
TRBV7-9	TRBJ1-5	TRBD1	ASSLAGGQGDQPQH
TRBV29-1	TRBJ2-1	TRBD1	SVEDYDREEYNEQF
TRBV19	TRBJ1-5	TRBD1	ASSIGQGGNQPQH
TRBV10-1	TRBJ2-7	.	ASSESGRAYEQY
TRBV27	TRBJ2-1	TRBD1	ASSFGQGAYNEQF
TRBV5-6	TRBJ2-1	.	ASSLVTGTEQF
TRBV6-6	TRBJ1-4	.	ASRELLNEKLF
TRBV20-1	TRBJ2-7	.	SARDILEQY
TRBV10-3	TRBJ2-5	.	AISLSREGEMETQY
TRBV6-1	TRBJ2-3	TRBD2	ASSGGLLAGPSTDTQY
TRBV5-1	TRBJ1-1	.	ASSLRENTEAF
TRBV5-1	TRBJ2-3	TRBD1	ASSLGQGAIDTDTQY